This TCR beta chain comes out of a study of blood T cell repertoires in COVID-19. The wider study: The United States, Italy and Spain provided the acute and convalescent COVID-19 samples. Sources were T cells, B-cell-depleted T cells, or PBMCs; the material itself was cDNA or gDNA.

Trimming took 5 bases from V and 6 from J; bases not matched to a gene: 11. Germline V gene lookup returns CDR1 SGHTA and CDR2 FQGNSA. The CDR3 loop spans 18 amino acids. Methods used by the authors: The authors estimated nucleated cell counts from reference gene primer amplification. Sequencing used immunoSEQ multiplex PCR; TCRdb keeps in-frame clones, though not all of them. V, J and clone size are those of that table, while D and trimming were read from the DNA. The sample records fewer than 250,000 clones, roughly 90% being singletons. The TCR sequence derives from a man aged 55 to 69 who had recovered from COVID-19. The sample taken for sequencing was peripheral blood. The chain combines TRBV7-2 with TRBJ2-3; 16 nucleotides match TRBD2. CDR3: CASSPGTSGRGLADTQYF. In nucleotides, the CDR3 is TGTGCCAGCAGCCCCGGGACTAGCGGGAGGGGGTTAGCGGATACGCAGTATTTT. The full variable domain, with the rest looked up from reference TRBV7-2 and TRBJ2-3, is GAGVSQSPSNKVTEKGKDVELRCDPISGHTALYWYRQSLGQGLEFLIYFQGNSAPDKSGLPSDRFSAERTGGSVSTLTIQRTQQEDSAVYLCASSPGTSGRGLADTQYFGPGTRLTVL.